The text below deals with one T cell receptor beta chain. The antigen remains unidentified. Ophthalmopathy patients all had a Clinical Activity Score of at least 3, a NOSPECS grade of at least 4 and disease under 3 months old. Criteria for exclusion of patients were uncontrolled infection, other autoimmune disease, pregnancy or lactation. Diagnostic decisions used clinical symptoms, serum thyroxine and TRAb, thyroid ultrasound and orbital computed tomography. The data stem from a study of T cells in Graves' hyperthyroidism and ophthalmopathy. Overall study findings and caveats: Most thyroid clonotypes with frequency above 0.001 were detected in blood.

RNA transcripts yielded amplified TCR beta CDR3 regions. The study used the HTBI primer set for a first-round RT-PCR of the TCR CDR3. TCRdb reanalysed the multiplex PCR reads using MiXCR and keeps one entry per CDR3 protein. This table holds around 290,000 distinct CDR3 sequences, over 15% found once. Germline CDR1 and CDR2: KGHSH and LQKENI. V was pared by 2 bases and J by 2 bases, with 0 bases of the junction left unmatched. This CDR3 has 15 residues. The sequenced sample consisted of blood. This TCR was recovered from a woman aged 55-69 years with Graves' ophthalmopathy. This chain connects TRBV18 to TRBJ2-6; 7 bases agree with TRBD2. CDR3 loop: CASSPAGAGANVLTF. The CDR3 bases are TGTGCCAGCTCACCAGCGGGAGCTGGGGCCAACGTCCTGACTTTC.